The present TCR beta chain was sequenced within a study of T cells in Graves' hyperthyroidism and ophthalmopathy (dated by TCRdb to between 2018 and 2021). In the study overall: Peripheral blood was sampled at the time of initial diagnosis, prior to any treatment. TCR V-J signatures able to tell the groups apart were searched for in a discovery cohort of around 95 patients, of whom more than 40 had Graves' ophthalmopathy and around 56 had stable Graves' hyperthyroidism. Prospective prediction of ophthalmopathy was tested in an independent validation cohort of 18 to 20 hyperthyroidism patients and around 16 patients who later progressed to ophthalmopathy. The 100 discovery patients were randomly split 7:3 into training and test sets. In addition, the study compared T-cell repertoires in thyroid tissue and in blood from several Graves' hyperthyroidism patients. Following sampling, methimazole starting at 30 mg daily was given to hyperthyroidism patients, and high-dose intravenous methylprednisolone was given to ophthalmopathy patients. The paper describes TCR Vbeta CDR3 sequencing of around 140 peripheral blood samples, made up of 40 to 45 ophthalmopathy patients, more than 70 hyperthyroidism patients and 17 progressor patients.

The CDR3 has 17 amino acids, counting the end cysteine and phenylalanine. Of the read, only the CDR3 DNA is kept; its 51 bases are in frame from base 1. V sheds 3 bases and J sheds 1 base, leaving 13 bases between their ends. CDR1 and CDR2, looked up from the germline V gene, are LGHNA and YNFKEQ. Ophthalmopathy patients had moderately to severely active disease, with a Clinical Activity Score of 3 or more, a NOSPECS grade of 4 or more, and a disease duration of less than 3 months. Any patient with an uncontrolled infection, another autoimmune disease, pregnancy or lactation was excluded. Diagnoses were based on clinical symptoms, serum thyroxine and TRAb, thyroid ultrasound and orbital computed tomography. PBMCs were isolated from about 9 ml of fresh peripheral blood by Ficoll-Paque density gradient centrifugation. Total RNA was extracted with Trizol reagent, and quality was checked on an Agilent 2100 Bioanalyzer.

General study outcomes and caveats: Most expanded thyroid clonotypes (frequency above 0.001) were also detected in blood, suggesting blood repertoires may reflect thyroid immune responses. Sample size was not statistically predetermined, and investigators were not blinded to group allocation. In cross-validation, a model built on a 13 V-J signature told ophthalmopathy apart from stable hyperthyroidism with about 90% sensitivity and about 81% specificity, and in testing the same model reached 80%/75%. During validation, the model predicted progression to ophthalmopathy a median of roughly 7.1 months ahead of onset, with just under 71% sensitivity and 72.22% specificity.

Concerning this clonotype: Its antigen has not been determined. Per-base quality was not reported, and no clone a single base away is much larger than it.

The TCR beta CDR3 regions were amplified from RNA transcripts. For the first round of RT-PCR on the TCR CDR3, the HTBI primer set was used together with the Qiagen OneStep RT-PCR kit. Libraries were constructed in a second round of multiplex PCR, after which size selection and purification were performed. Paired-end sequencing of the libraries was performed with 100 bp reads on an Illumina HiSeq2000. Regarding the original processing steps: SOAPnuke was used to process the raw data, with reads discarded if the reads contained adapters or uncalled bases, had a mean Phred below 15, or lacked an exact constant-primer or identifier match. COPE v1.2.5 was used to merge the high-quality paired reads, and each unique nucleotide sequence was defined as a clonotype. MiTCR v1.1 was used to align clonotypes to the IMGT TRBV, TRBD and TRBJ reference segments. Analysis was restricted to V-J combinations with a frequency above 0.0001, which covered 99.2% of repertoires. The TCS score was defined as the ratio of F50 (clonal expansion) to E x V (chaos), calculated using BLOSUM62-based TCRdist between CDR3 peptides within each V-J. Welch's t-statistics and random forest reduced approximately 520 V-J features to 13, which were used in a naive Bayes classifier (R e1071). The raw public reads went through TCRdb reprocessing: fastp at Q25, MiXCR clone calling, in-frame beta chains kept. CDR3 protein sequences are deduplicated, and each keeps its most common genes and DNA. The V and J calls shown here were made by TCRdb, not taken from the authors' results. The sample data list 40,000 to 60,000 distinct CDR3 sequences, and approximately 52% of these were observed just once. Just over 9% of the sample goes to the ten largest clones.

Sequenced: blood. Here the chain combines TRBV4-2 and TRBJ2-6, with TRBD2 as a weak D call on 7 bases. The clonotype originates from a woman aged 50 to 60 with Graves' ophthalmopathy. DNA sequence: TGTGCCAGCAGCCAGGGAAGCGGGACATCTGGGGCCAACGTCCTGACTTTC. It codes for CASSQGSGTSGANVLTF.